The T cell receptor beta chain under discussion was sequenced for a study of OX40 agonist ivuxolimab in advanced cancers. Across the study: An agonistic anti-OX40 (CD134) antibody, ivuxolimab, was used to treat the patients. Patients in dose escalation had liver, melanoma, kidney or head and neck cancers.

This CDR3 has 15 residues. V dropped 6 bases and J dropped 10; count of bases not matched to a gene: 15. CDR1 MDHEN and CDR2 SYDVKM come from the germline V gene. The study's findings and limits: Both CD4+ and CD8+ T cell populations in blood had undergone clonal expansion by week 6 at 0.1 to 3.0 mg/kg.

A remark on this clone: Its specificity is not known.

Assay: immunoSEQ multiplex PCR; the TCRdb copy retains only in-frame clones and omits some. Of approximately 30,000 clones listed, roughly 83% are singletons. V is TRBV28 and J is TRBJ1-5; 7 nucleotides match TRBD1. The source material was CD4+ or CD8+ T cells sorted from blood, sampled in a trial of the OX40 agonist ivuxolimab. The TCR comes from an adult with an advanced solid tumor such as melanoma, head and neck, liver or kidney cancer. The CDR3 DNA sequence: TGTGCCAGCAGCCAGAACAGGGGTCAGAGGTCACCCCAGCATTTT. This sequence encodes CASSQNRGQRSPQHF.